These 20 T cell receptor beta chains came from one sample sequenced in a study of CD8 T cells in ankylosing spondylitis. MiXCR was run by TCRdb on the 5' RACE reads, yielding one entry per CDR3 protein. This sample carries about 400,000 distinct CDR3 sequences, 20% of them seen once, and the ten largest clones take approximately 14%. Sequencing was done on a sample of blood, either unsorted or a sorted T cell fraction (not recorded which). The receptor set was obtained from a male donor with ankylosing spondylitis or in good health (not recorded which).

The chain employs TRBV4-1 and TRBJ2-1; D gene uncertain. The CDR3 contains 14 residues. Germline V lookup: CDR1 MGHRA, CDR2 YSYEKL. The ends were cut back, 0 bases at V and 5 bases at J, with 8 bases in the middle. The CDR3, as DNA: TGCGCCAGCAGCCAAGATCCAGAAAACAATGAGCAGTTCTTC. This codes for CASSQDPENNEQFF.

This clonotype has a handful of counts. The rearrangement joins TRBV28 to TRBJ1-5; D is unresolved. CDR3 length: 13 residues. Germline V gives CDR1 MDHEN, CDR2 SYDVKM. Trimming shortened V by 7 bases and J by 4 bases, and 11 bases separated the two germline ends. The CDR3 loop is CASTLSGNQPQHF. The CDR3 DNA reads TGTGCCAGCACGCTAAGTGGTAATCAGCCCCAGCATTTT.

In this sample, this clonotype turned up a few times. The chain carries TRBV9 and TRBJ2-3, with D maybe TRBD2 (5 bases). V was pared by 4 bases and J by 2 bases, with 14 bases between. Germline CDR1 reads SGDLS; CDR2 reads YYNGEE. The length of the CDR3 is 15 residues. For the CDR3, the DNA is TGTGCCAGCAGCCCCGGAGGCGGATACACAGATACGCAGTATTTT. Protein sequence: CASSPGGGYTDTQYF.

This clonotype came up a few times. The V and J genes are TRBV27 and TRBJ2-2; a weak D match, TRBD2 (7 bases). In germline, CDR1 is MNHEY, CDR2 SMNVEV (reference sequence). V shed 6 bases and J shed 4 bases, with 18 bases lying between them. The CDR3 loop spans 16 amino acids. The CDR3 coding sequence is TGTGCCAGCAGCCCGGGTGGGGGGGCCTTCACCGGGGAGCTGTTTTTT. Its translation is CASSPGGGAFTGELFF.

The CDR3 nucleotides read TGTGCCAGCAGTTTGGACAGGGACGTGGCAGATACGCAGTATTTT. Amino acids: CASSLDRDVADTQYF. The chain couples TRBV12-3 or TRBV12-4 to TRBJ2-3; TRBD1 matches 8 bases. Losses at the gene ends were 3 bases for V and 4 bases for J; bases not matched to a gene: 6. There are 15 residues in the CDR3.

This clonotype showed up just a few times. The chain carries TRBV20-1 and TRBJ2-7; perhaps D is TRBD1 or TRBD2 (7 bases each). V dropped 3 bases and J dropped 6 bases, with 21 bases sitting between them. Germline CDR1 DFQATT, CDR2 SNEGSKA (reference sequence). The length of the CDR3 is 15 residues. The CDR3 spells CSASDREGWLSEQYF. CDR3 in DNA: TGCAGTGCTAGCGACAGGGAGGGTTGGCTCTCCGAGCAGTACTTC.

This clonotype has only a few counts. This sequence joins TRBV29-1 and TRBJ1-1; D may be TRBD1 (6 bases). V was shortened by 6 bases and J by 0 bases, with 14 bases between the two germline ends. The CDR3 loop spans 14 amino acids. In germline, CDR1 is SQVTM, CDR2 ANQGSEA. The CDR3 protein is CSVDNRELNTEAFF. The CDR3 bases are TGCAGCGTGGATAACAGGGAATTGAACACTGAAGCTTTCTTT.

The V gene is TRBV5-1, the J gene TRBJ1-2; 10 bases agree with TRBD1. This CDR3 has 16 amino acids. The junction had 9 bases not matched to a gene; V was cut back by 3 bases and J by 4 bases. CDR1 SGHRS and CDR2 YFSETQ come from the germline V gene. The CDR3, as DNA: TGCGCCAGCAGCTGGACACCGGGACAGGGGATCTATGGCTACACCTTC. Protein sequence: CASSWTPGQGIYGYTF.

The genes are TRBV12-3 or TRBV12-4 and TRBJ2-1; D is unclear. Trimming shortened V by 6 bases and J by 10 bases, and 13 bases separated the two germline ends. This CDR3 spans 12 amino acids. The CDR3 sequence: CASSPMTPEQFF. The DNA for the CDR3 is TGTGCCAGCAGCCCGATGACACCAGAGCAGTTCTTC.

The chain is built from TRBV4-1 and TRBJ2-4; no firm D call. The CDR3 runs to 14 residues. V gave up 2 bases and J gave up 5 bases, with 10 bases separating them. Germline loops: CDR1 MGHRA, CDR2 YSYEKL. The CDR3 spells CASSQIVVENIQYF. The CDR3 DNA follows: TGCGCCAGCAGCCAAATTGTTGTAGAAAACATTCAGTACTTC.

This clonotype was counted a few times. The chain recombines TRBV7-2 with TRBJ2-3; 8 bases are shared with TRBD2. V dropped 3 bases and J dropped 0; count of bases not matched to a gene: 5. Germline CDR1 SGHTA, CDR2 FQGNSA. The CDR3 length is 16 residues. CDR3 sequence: CASSFSGGYSTDTQYF. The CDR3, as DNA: TGTGCCAGCAGCTTCAGCGGGGGTTACAGCACAGATACGCAGTATTTT.

The CDR3 region has the DNA TGCAGTGCCAGTACAGAAAGGAGCTCCTACGAGCAGTACTTC. Translated: CSASTERSSYEQYF. The chain is built from TRBV20-1 and TRBJ2-7, with no clear D. The CDR3 is 14 residues long. From germline, CDR1 is DFQATT and CDR2 SNEGSKA (reference sequence). V was trimmed by 6 bases and J by 0 bases, leaving 15 bases between them.

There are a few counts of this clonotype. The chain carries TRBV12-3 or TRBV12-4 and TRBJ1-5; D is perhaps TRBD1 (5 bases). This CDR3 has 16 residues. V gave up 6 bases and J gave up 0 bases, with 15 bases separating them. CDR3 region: CASSTVGGSSNQPQHF. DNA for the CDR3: TGTGCCAGCAGCACTGTGGGGGGAAGTAGCAATCAGCCCCAGCATTTT.

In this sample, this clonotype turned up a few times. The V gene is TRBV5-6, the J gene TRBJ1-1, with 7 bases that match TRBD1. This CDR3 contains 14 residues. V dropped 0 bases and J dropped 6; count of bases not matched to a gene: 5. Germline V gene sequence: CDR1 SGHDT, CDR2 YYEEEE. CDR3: CASSLGQGWAEAFF. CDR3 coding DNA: TGTGCCAGCAGCTTGGGACAGGGATGGGCTGAAGCTTTCTTT.

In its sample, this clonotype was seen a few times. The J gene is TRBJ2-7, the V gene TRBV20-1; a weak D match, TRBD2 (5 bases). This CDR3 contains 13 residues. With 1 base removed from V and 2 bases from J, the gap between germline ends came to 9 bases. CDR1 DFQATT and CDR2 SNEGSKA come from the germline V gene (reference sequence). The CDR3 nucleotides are TGCAGTGCTAGAGCCCCACTAGCCTACGAGCAGTACTTC. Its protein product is CSARAPLAYEQYF.

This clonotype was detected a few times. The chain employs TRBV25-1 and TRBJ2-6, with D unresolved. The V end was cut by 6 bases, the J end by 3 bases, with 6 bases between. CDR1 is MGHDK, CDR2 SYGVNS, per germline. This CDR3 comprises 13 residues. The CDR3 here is CASRVNGANVLTF. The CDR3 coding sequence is TGTGCCAGCAGGGTAAATGGGGCCAACGTCCTGACTTTC.

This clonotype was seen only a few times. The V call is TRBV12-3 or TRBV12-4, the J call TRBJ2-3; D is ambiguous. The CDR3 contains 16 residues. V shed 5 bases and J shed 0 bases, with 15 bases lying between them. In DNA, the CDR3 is TGTGCCAGCAGTGCCCTGGGTGGGGTTAGCACAGATACGCAGTATTTT. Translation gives CASSALGGVSTDTQYF.

The CDR3 sequence is CASIGSGGRVNEQFF. CDR3 nucleotide sequence: TGTGCCAGCATAGGCAGCGGGGGGAGAGTCAATGAGCAGTTCTTC. The chain uses TRBV2 and TRBJ2-1; 9 bases agree with TRBD2. The CDR3 consists of 15 residues. Germline V gives CDR1 SNHLY, CDR2 FYNNEI. Unmatched junction bases numbered 10, after V lost 7 bases and J lost 6 bases.

CDR3: CASSAADRNGNTIYF. Written as DNA, the CDR3 is TGTGCCAGCAGCGCGGCCGACAGAAATGGAAACACCATATATTTT. The chain has TRBV9 and TRBJ1-3; weak D call: TRBD1 (5 bases). The CDR3 is 15 residues long. Deletions cut 3 bases from V and 3 bases from J, with 13 bases between. Germline values: CDR1 SGDLS, CDR2 YYNGEE.

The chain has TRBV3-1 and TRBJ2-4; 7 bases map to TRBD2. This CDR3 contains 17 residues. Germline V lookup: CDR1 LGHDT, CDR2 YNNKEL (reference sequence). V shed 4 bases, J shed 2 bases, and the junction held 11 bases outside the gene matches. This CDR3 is CASSRGGREPTKNIQYF. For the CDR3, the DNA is TGTGCCAGCAGCCGGGGGGGTCGGGAACCGACCAAAAACATTCAGTACTTC.